Following are 11 T cell receptor beta chains from one sample sequenced in a study of T cells after yellow fever vaccination. TCRdb re-called the 5' RACE reads through MiXCR, storing one row per CDR3 protein. The repertoire holds 450,000 to 550,000 distinct CDR3 sequences, with just over 20% as singletons. The material sequenced was PBMCs, taken 21 days after the first yellow fever vaccination. Receptors originate from a man younger than 30 who received the YFV17D yellow fever vaccine.

This clonotype was recorded at least ten times. J is TRBJ2-7 and V is TRBV11-2; 10 bases match TRBD2. This CDR3 is 20 amino acids long. V shed 2 bases and J 0 bases; nucleotides not matched to a gene: 16. Germline CDR1 SGHAT, CDR2 FQNNGV. CDR3 residues: CASSLKGRRLAGESSYEQYF. The CDR3 bases are TGTGCCAGCAGCTTAAAAGGCCGGAGACTAGCGGGCGAAAGCTCCTACGAGCAGTACTTC. Combining the CDR3 with reference TRBV11-2 and TRBJ2-7 gives the whole variable domain EAGVAQSPRYKIIEKRQSVAFWCNPISGHATLYWYQQILGQGPKLLIQFQNNGVVDDSQLPKDRFSAERLKGVDSTLKIQPAKLEDSAVYLCASSLKGRRLAGESSYEQYFGPGTRLTVT.

This chain uses TRBV6-6 with TRBJ1-2; tentative D call: TRBD1 (6 bases). The germline V gene has CDR1 MNHNY and CDR2 SVGAGI (reference sequence). The V end was cut by 6 bases, the J end by 5 bases, with 13 bases between. The CDR3 is 13 residues long. Here the CDR3 DNA reads TGTGCCAGCAGAGAACAGGGACTATATGGCTACACCTTC. It translates to CASREQGLYGYTF.

This clonotype was found a few times. This sequence joins TRBV6-2 or TRBV6-3 and TRBJ1-1; no firm D call. Trimming cost V 0 bases and J 0 bases, with 17 bases left between them. This CDR3 is built from 18 residues. The V gene's germline CDR1 is MNHEY and CDR2 SVGEGT. The CDR3 coding sequence is TGTGCCAGCAGTTACTCGGCTGCGAGATACCACATGAACACTGAAGCTTTCTTT. It yields the protein CASSYSAARYHMNTEAFF.

This clonotype was counted a few times. This chain uses TRBV15 with TRBJ1-6; maybe TRBD1 (6 bases). This CDR3 comprises 17 residues. The V gene's germline CDR1 is LNHNV and CDR2 YYDKDF (reference sequence). Trimming took off 1 base at V and 7 bases at J, with 17 bases between the two ends. The CDR3 coding sequence is TGTGCCACCAGCAGAGTATCGGACAGTTCGGGGAATTCACCCCTCCACTTT. The encoded protein is CATSRVSDSSGNSPLHF.

This chain links TRBV5-5 with TRBJ1-3, with 7 bases aligning to TRBD1. Germline trimming cut 4 bases from V and 0 bases from J; bases unmatched to any gene: 7. The CDR3 extends over 16 amino acids. Germline V gives CDR1 SGHKS, CDR2 YYEKEE (reference sequence). CDR3 coding DNA: TGTGCCAGCAGCAGGGACAGCTTTTCCTCTGGAAACACCATATATTTT. Its translation is CASSRDSFSSGNTIYF.

This clonotype showed up just a few times. This chain connects TRBV7-8 to TRBJ1-6; perhaps TRBD1 as D (5 bases). The CDR3 sequence is 17 residues long. Germline CDR1 and CDR2: SGHVS and FQNEAQ. Deletions cut 1 base from V and 2 bases from J, with 12 bases between. CDR3 sequence reads: CASSLEGRAAYNSPLHF. CDR3 in DNA: TGTGCCAGCAGCTTAGAGGGGAGGGCCGCCTATAATTCACCCCTCCACTTT.

The table lists this clonotype with a few counts. The chain uses TRBV5-8 and TRBJ2-3, with no clear D. The CDR3 runs 15 residues. Germline loops: CDR1 SGHTS, CDR2 YDEGEE. The V gene lost 0 bases and the J gene lost 3 bases, with 11 bases spanning the gap. The CDR3 DNA is TGTGCCAGCAGCTTGGTGGGCAGGCGTACAGATACGCAGTATTTT. Protein: CASSLVGRRTDTQYF.

V is TRBV7-9 and J is TRBJ2-5; tentative D call: TRBD2 (7 bases). CDR1 and CDR2 (germline): SEHNR, FQNEAQ (reference sequence). This CDR3 contains 17 residues. V was pared by 4 bases and J by 4 bases, with 22 bases between. The CDR3 region is CASSWGGAHPRSETQYF. The CDR3 DNA reads as TGTGCCAGCAGCTGGGGGGGGGCCCACCCTCGATCAGAGACCCAGTACTTC. Drawing the rest from reference TRBV7-9 and TRBJ2-5, the complete variable domain is DTGVSQNPRHKITKRGQNVTFRCDPISEHNRLYWYRQTLGQGPEFLTYFQNEAQLEKSRLLSDRFSAERPKGSFSTLEIQRTEQGDSAMYLCASSWGGAHPRSETQYFGPGTRLLVL.

The sample holds a few counts of this clonotype. This chain uses TRBV29-1 with TRBJ1-3, with D possibly matching TRBD1 (5 bases). The CDR3 runs to 14 residues. The germline CDR1 and CDR2 sequences are SQVTM and ANQGSEA. V was trimmed by 7 bases and J by 0 bases, leaving 13 bases between them. The CDR3 loop is CSARPTDSGNTIYF. In DNA form, the CDR3 reads TGCAGCGCCCGCCCGACAGACTCTGGAAACACCATATATTTT. Based on the CDR3 plus reference TRBV29-1 and TRBJ1-3, the full variable domain is SAVISQKPSRDICQRGTSLTIQCQVDSQVTMMFWYRQQPGQSLTLIATANQGSEATYESGFVIDKFPISRPNLTFSTLTVSNMSPEDSSIYLCSARPTDSGNTIYFGEGSWLTVV.

This clonotype was counted only a few times. This chain connects TRBV3-1 to TRBJ2-7; D is unclear. This CDR3 has 14 residues. Germline lookup yields CDR1 LGHDT and CDR2 YNNKEL (reference sequence). Trimming shortened V by 0 bases and J by 3 bases, and 9 bases separated the two germline ends. CDR3 bases: TGTGCCAGCAGCCAAGATAGGATCCGCTACGAGCAGTACTTC. Translating it yields CASSQDRIRYEQYF.

This chain joins TRBV28 and TRBJ2-6; TRBD1 might be the D (6 bases). The CDR3 is 16 residues long. Germline V lookup: CDR1 MDHEN, CDR2 SYDVKM. Deletions cut 8 bases from V and 1 base from J, with 15 bases between. Here the CDR3 reads CASGGQPFSGANVLTF. The CDR3 nucleotides are TGTGCCAGCGGTGGACAGCCGTTTTCTGGGGCCAACGTCCTGACTTTC. The variable domain in full, completed from reference TRBV28 and TRBJ2-6, reads DVKVTQSSRYLVKRTGEKVFLECVQDMDHENMFWYRQDPGLGLRLIYFSYDVKMKEKGDIPEGYSVSREKKERFSLILESASTNQTSMYLCASGGQPFSGANVLTFGAGSRLTVL.